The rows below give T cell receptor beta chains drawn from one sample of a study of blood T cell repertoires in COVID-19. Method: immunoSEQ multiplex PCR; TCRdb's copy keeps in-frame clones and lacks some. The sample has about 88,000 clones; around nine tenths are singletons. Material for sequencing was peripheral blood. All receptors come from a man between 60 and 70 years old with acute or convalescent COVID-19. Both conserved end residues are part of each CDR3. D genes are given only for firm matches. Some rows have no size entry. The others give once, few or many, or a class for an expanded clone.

DNA: TGTGCCAGTAGTATAGTCGGGACTAGACAGTTCTTC
CDR3: CASSIVGTRQFF
J: TRBJ2-1
D: TRBD2
V: TRBV19
size: .

DNA: TGCGCCAGCAGCTTCGGGGTAAACTACGAGCAGTACTTC
CDR3: CASSFGVNYEQYF
J: TRBJ2-7
D: .
V: TRBV5-1
size: .

DNA: TGTGCCAGCAGCTTAGTCGGTCGGGGAATCGGGGAGCTGTTTTTT
CDR3: CASSLVGRGIGELFF
J: TRBJ2-2
D: .
V: TRBV7-9
size: once

DNA: TGTGCCAGCAGTTACTCGAAGGCAGGAAAAGTTCAGCCCCAGCATTTT
CDR3: CASSYSKAGKVQPQHF
J: TRBJ1-5
D: .
V: TRBV6-2/TRBV6-3
size: .

DNA: TGTGCCAGCAGCCGTGCTAGCGGAGAAACCTACGAGCAGTACTTC
CDR3: CASSRASGETYEQYF
J: TRBJ2-7
D: TRBD2
V: TRBV11-3
size: .

DNA: TGTGCCAGCACCCCATTCGCAGGGTCTAGCACAGATACGCAGTATTTT
CDR3: CASTPFAGSSTDTQYF
J: TRBJ2-3
D: .
V: TRBV7-8
size: .

DNA: TGTGCCAGCAGACCGGGACTAGCGGGAGACAATGAGCAGTTCTTC
CDR3: CASRPGLAGDNEQFF
J: TRBJ2-1
D: TRBD2
V: TRBV2
size: .

DNA: TGTGCCAGCAGTCGGACAGGGGTGAGGGACGAGCAGTACTTC
CDR3: CASSRTGVRDEQYF
J: TRBJ2-7
D: TRBD1
V: TRBV25-1
size: .

DNA: TGCAGCGTTGGGACAGGGGTCGAGCAGTACTTC
CDR3: CSVGTGVEQYF
J: TRBJ2-7
D: TRBD1
V: TRBV29-1
size: .

DNA: TGCGCCAGCAGTGAGCAGGGAGGGCGAAACACCATATATTTT
CDR3: CASSEQGGRNTIYF
J: TRBJ1-3
D: .
V: TRBV10-2
size: .

DNA: TGCGCCAGCAGCCAGACCTTCCAGACAGGGATAAGCTCTGGGGCCAACGTCCTGACTTTC
CDR3: CASSQTFQTGISSGANVLTF
J: TRBJ2-6
D: TRBD1
V: TRBV4-3
size: .

DNA: TGTGCCAGCAGTTACTCGCGTTTAGGGGGGGCGTACGAGCAGTACTTC
CDR3: CASSYSRLGGAYEQYF
J: TRBJ2-7
D: .
V: TRBV6-5
size: once

DNA: TGTGCCAGCAGCTTATCCGGGACTAGCGCATTCACAGATACGCAGTATTTT
CDR3: CASSLSGTSAFTDTQYF
J: TRBJ2-3
D: TRBD2
V: TRBV7-3
size: .

DNA: TGTGCCAGCAGCTCCTCGGGGGTGAACACTGAAGCTTTCTTT
CDR3: CASSSSGVNTEAFF
J: TRBJ1-1
D: .
V: TRBV7-9
size: .

DNA: TGTGCCAGCAGCCAATCCCGGGACAGGACTAAACCCAACTATGGCTACACCTTC
CDR3: CASSQSRDRTKPNYGYTF
J: TRBJ1-2
D: TRBD1
V: TRBV3-1/TRBV3-2
size: .

DNA: TGTGCCAGCAGCTTAGAGCTCACTCTAGGCTACACCTTC
CDR3: CASSLELTLGYTF
J: TRBJ1-2
D: .
V: TRBV11-2
size: .

DNA: TGTGCCAGCAGTACCCCGGACTCTACCTACGAGCAGTACTTC
CDR3: CASSTPDSTYEQYF
J: TRBJ2-7
D: .
V: TRBV28
size: once

DNA: TGTGCCAGCAGCGTAGAGAGTAGCACCTACGAGCAGTACTTC
CDR3: CASSVESSTYEQYF
J: TRBJ2-7
D: .
V: TRBV9
size: .

DNA: TGTGCCAGCAGCTTAGAGCAGCGCCTGAGCTCCTACAATGAGCAGTTCTTC
CDR3: CASSLEQRLSSYNEQFF
J: TRBJ2-1
D: .
V: TRBV7-2
size: .

DNA: TGTGCCAGCAGCCAAGACCCTAAAGGGGCTGGTGAAAAACTGTTTTTT
CDR3: CASSQDPKGAGEKLFF
J: TRBJ1-4
D: .
V: TRBV4-2
size: .

DNA: TGTGCCACCAGCTTCGGGACAGGGGCCTTGACAGATACGCAGTATTTT
CDR3: CATSFGTGALTDTQYF
J: TRBJ2-3
D: TRBD1
V: TRBV15
size: .

DNA: TGTGCCAGCAGCTTATCGCTAGTTTACAATGAGCAGTTCTTC
CDR3: CASSLSLVYNEQFF
J: TRBJ2-1
D: .
V: TRBV11-2
size: .

DNA: TGTGCCAGCAGCGTAGAGTGGGTGACTAGCGCCTACAATGAGCAGTTCTTC
CDR3: CASSVEWVTSAYNEQFF
J: TRBJ2-1
D: TRBD2
V: TRBV9
size: .

DNA: TGCAGCGTTGAGGGGAGGACAGGCCCAACCCAGTACTTC
CDR3: CSVEGRTGPTQYF
J: TRBJ2-5
D: .
V: TRBV29-1
size: .

DNA: TGCGCCAGCAGCCAAGACCCTAGCGGTGTCTGGGAGCTGTTTTTT
CDR3: CASSQDPSGVWELFF
J: TRBJ2-2
D: TRBD2
V: TRBV4-1
size: once

DNA: TGTGCCAGCAGCCAAATTAGTCTAACCGACACAGATACGCAGTATTTT
CDR3: CASSQISLTDTDTQYF
J: TRBJ2-3
D: .
V: TRBV3-1/TRBV3-2
size: .

DNA: TGCAGCGGCGGACAGGGAGATGGCTACACCTTC
CDR3: CSGGQGDGYTF
J: TRBJ1-2
D: TRBD1
V: TRBV29-1
size: .

DNA: TGTGCCAGCAGTGAGTCAGATCAGCCCCAGCATTTT
CDR3: CASSESDQPQHF
J: TRBJ1-5
D: .
V: TRBV6-1
size: .

DNA: TGTGCCAGCAGTGACTCGGGAGGTCGGCGGGAGGACCACTCAGCCAAAAACATTCAGTACTTC
CDR3: CASSDSGGRREDHSAKNIQYF
J: TRBJ2-4
D: TRBD2
V: TRBV6-4
size: .

DNA: TGTGCCAGCAGCTTAGAGCGGGGACTAGCGGCCATGTACCAAGAGACCCAGTACTTC
CDR3: CASSLERGLAAMYQETQYF
J: TRBJ2-5
D: TRBD2
V: TRBV11-3
size: .

DNA: TGTGCTAGCAGCGAAGGACTAGCGGGAGGGCCCGGGGAGACCCAGTACTTC
CDR3: CASSEGLAGGPGETQYF
J: TRBJ2-5
D: TRBD2
V: TRBV7-7
size: .

DNA: TGTGCCAGCAGTGCCAAAGCGTCGATCTCCTACGAGCAGTACTTC
CDR3: CASSAKASISYEQYF
J: TRBJ2-7
D: .
V: TRBV2
size: .

DNA: TGTGCCAGCAGCCAAGATAGGGGGACTAGTGGGTTCTTC
CDR3: CASSQDRGTSGFF
J: TRBJ2-1
D: TRBD2
V: TRBV14
size: .

DNA: TGTGCCAGCAGCACCGGGACAGGGGGCTCCTACGAGCAGTACTTC
CDR3: CASSTGTGGSYEQYF
J: TRBJ2-7
D: TRBD1
V: TRBV7-2
size: .

DNA: TGCGCCAGCAGCCAAGAATCCGGAGCTAACTATGGCTACACCTTC
CDR3: CASSQESGANYGYTF
J: TRBJ1-2
D: .
V: TRBV4-3
size: .

DNA: TGCGCCAGCAGCCAAGATAGGACTAGAGGTAATGAGCAGTTCTTC
CDR3: CASSQDRTRGNEQFF
J: TRBJ2-1
D: TRBD2
V: TRBV4-3
size: .

DNA: TGTGCCAGCAGCTTAGCGCTAGCGGAATACAATGAGCAGTTCTTC
CDR3: CASSLALAEYNEQFF
J: TRBJ2-1
D: TRBD2
V: TRBV7-9
size: .

DNA: TGTGCCAGCAAGGATAGGGGATTTAATGAAAAACTGTTTTTT
CDR3: CASKDRGFNEKLFF
J: TRBJ1-4
D: .
V: TRBV2
size: .

DNA: TGTGCCAGCAGCGTAGGGGGGTTTGGGACAGGAGCCGACAATGAGCAGTTCTTC
CDR3: CASSVGGFGTGADNEQFF
J: TRBJ2-1
D: TRBD1
V: TRBV9
size: .

DNA: TGTGCCACCAGTGATTCGGGACTAGCGGGAGGGCCAAGGGAGCAGTTCTTC
CDR3: CATSDSGLAGGPREQFF
J: TRBJ2-1
D: TRBD2
V: TRBV24-1
size: .

DNA: TGTGCCAGCAGTCGCCCCGGACAGGGTACGGAAGCTTTCTTT
CDR3: CASSRPGQGTEAFF
J: TRBJ1-1
D: TRBD1
V: TRBV28
size: .

DNA: TGTGCCACCAGTTCGGTTGGACAGGGGACAGATACGCAGTATTTT
CDR3: CATSSVGQGTDTQYF
J: TRBJ2-3
D: TRBD1
V: TRBV24-1
size: .

DNA: TGTGCCAGCAGTTACTCGATAAGTCTAGCGGACACAGATACGCAGTATTTT
CDR3: CASSYSISLADTDTQYF
J: TRBJ2-3
D: TRBD2
V: TRBV6-2/TRBV6-3
size: .

DNA: TGTGCCAGCAAGACACGAAATAGCAATCAGCCCCAGCATTTT
CDR3: CASKTRNSNQPQHF
J: TRBJ1-5
D: .
V: TRBV6-5
size: .

DNA: TGTGCCAGCAGTTCTCCCGACACCGAGCAGTACTTC
CDR3: CASSSPDTEQYF
J: TRBJ2-7
D: .
V: TRBV6-4
size: .

DNA: TGCGCCAGCAGCTTGGGGGAGGGAGCCTACAATGAGCAGTTCTTC
CDR3: CASSLGEGAYNEQFF
J: TRBJ2-1
D: TRBD2
V: TRBV5-1
size: once

DNA: TGTGCCAGTAGTGCAGACAGATGGAACACTGAAGCTTTCTTT
CDR3: CASSADRWNTEAFF
J: TRBJ1-1
D: .
V: TRBV19
size: .

DNA: TGTGCCAGCTCACTCGGGCCGGGGGAGGAGACCCAGTACTTC
CDR3: CASSLGPGEETQYF
J: TRBJ2-5
D: .
V: TRBV18
size: .

DNA: TGTGCCAGCAGCTTGACAGGGGATGGCTACACCTTC
CDR3: CASSLTGDGYTF
J: TRBJ1-2
D: TRBD1
V: TRBV7-2
size: .

DNA: TGCGCCAGCAGCCAATCGGGACAGAAGACCTACGAGCAGTACTTC
CDR3: CASSQSGQKTYEQYF
J: TRBJ2-7
D: TRBD1
V: TRBV5-1
size: .

DNA: TGTGCCAGCAGTCACCGGGACAGATCACCCCTCCACTTT
CDR3: CASSHRDRSPLHF
J: TRBJ1-6
D: TRBD1
V: TRBV6-5
size: .

DNA: TGTGCCAGCAGTGAAGTAGGGGGGGATGGCTACACCTTC
CDR3: CASSEVGGDGYTF
J: TRBJ1-2
D: .
V: TRBV6-1
size: .

DNA: TGCAGCGGGGGACAGGCCTCCTACGAGCAGTACTTC
CDR3: CSGGQASYEQYF
J: TRBJ2-7
D: TRBD1
V: TRBV29-1
size: .